This T cell receptor beta chain was documented in a study of blood T cell repertoires in COVID-19. As for the study in general: From the United States, Italy and Spain came samples of acute and convalescent COVID-19. Nucleic acid was either cDNA or gDNA, and it came from T cells, B-cell-depleted T cells, or PBMCs.

In the original workflow: Nucleated cell number was recorded as an estimate derived from reference gene primer amplification. The repertoire was sequenced with immunoSEQ multiplex PCR; TCRdb's copy has only in-frame clones and lacks some. Clone size and the V and J calls come from that table; the DNA yielded D and trimming. Seen here are 400,000 to 450,000 clones, about nine tenths observed once, and the top ten hold approximately 12%. Seattle patient enrollment occurred during active infection, with longitudinal follow-up thereafter. J lost 4 bases, V lost 5 bases, and 11 bases had no gene match. In germline, CDR1 is MDHEN, CDR2 SYDVKM. The CDR3 consists of 16 residues.

The TCR sequence derives from a woman aged 50 to 65 with COVID-19, enrolled during active disease. This rearrangement joins TRBV28 to TRBJ1-3, with 7 nucleotides matching TRBD1. Input material: peripheral blood. CDR3 in amino acids: CASSPTGSVAGNTIYF. CDR3 in DNA: TGTGCCAGCAGTCCGACAGGGTCCGTAGCCGGAAACACCATATATTTT.